Listed here is a single TCR beta chain. Its antigen is currently unknown. This sample was taken from a study of shared clonotypes between healthy human individuals. The assay ran at deep level. The repertoire was sequenced with immunoSEQ multiplex PCR; TCRdb's copy has only in-frame clones and lacks some. The sample carries around 2.1 million clones, roughly 91% recorded once. The CDR3 length is 19 residues. Trimming took off 2 bases at V and 0 bases at J, with 20 bases between the two ends. Germline V gene data show CDR1 as SGHDN and CDR2 as FVKESK. The study, taken as a whole, reports: Shared across four donors were around 5% of the naive CD4 clonotypes.

CD45RO-negative, CCR7-positively selected cells formed the naive CD8 fraction, excluding terminally differentiated effector memory CD45RA+ cells. The donors were adults (healthy and HIV-negative) with no recent acute infections or vaccinations. Everyone who donated was a Caucasian adult who lived in Nashville, Tennessee. This chain uses TRBV14 with TRBJ2-1; D possibly corresponds to TRBD1 (6 bases). This clonotype originated in a man younger than 35 in good health. Some clones in this sample may be carry-over from other donors' samples. Source material: naive CD8+ T cells from PBMCs. The CDR3 here is CASSQHYRQGTLSYNEQFF. Here the CDR3 DNA reads TGTGCCAGCAGCCAACATTATCGTCAGGGGACACTCTCCTACAATGAGCAGTTCTTC. The whole variable domain, filled in from reference TRBV14 and TRBJ2-1, reads EAGVTQFPSHSVIEKGQTVTLRCDPISGHDNLYWYRRVMGKEIKFLLHFVKESKQDESGMPNNRFLAERTGGTYSTLKVQPAELEDSGVYFCASSQHYRQGTLSYNEQFFGPGTRLTVL.